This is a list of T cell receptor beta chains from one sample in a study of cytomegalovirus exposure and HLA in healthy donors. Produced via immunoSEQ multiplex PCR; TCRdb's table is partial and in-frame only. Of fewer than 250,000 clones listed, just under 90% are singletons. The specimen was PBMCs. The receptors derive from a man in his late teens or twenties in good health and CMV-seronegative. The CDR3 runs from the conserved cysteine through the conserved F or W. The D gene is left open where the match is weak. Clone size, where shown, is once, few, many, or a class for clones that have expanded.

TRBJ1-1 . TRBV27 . TGTGCCAGCAGTTTAAGGCGGCAGGGGCCGACGAACACTGAAGCTTTCTTT CASSLRRQGPTNTEAFF
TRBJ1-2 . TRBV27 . TGTGCCAGCAGTTTATTGGCAGAGCGGGGCTATGGCTACACCTTC CASSLLAERGYGYTF
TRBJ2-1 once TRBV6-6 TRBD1 TGTGCCAGCAGAACCGGGACAGGGGGCAATGAGCAGTTCTTC CASRTGTGGNEQFF
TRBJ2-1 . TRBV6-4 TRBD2 TGTGCCAGCAGCGTGCGGGAGGGTGTTAACAATGAGCAGTTCTTC CASSVREGVNNEQFF
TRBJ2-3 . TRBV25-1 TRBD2 TGTGCCAGCAGTCTAGCGGTACGCACAGATACGCAGTATTTT CASSLAVRTDTQYF
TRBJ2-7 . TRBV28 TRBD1 TGTGCCAGCAGTAACCGGGACAGTTACGAGCAGTACTTC CASSNRDSYEQYF
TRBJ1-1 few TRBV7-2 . TGTGCCAGCAGCTGGCAACAGAGTGAAGCTTTCTTT CASSWQQSEAFF
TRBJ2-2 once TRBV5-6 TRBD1 TGTGCCAGCAGCATGACCGGGACAGACTACACCGGGGAGCTGTTTTTT CASSMTGTDYTGELFF
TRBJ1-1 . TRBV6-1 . TGTGCCAGCAGTGAAGCGGGGGGGCGGACCGGTTTATGGGCTTTCTTT CASSEAGGRTGLWAFF
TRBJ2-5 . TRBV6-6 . TGTGCCAGCAGTTACGGCCCCGAGACCCAGTACTTC CASSYGPETQYF
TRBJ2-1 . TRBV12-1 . TGTGCCAGCAGCTTTGGGCTAGTAATCGGTTTCGGCCTTGAGCAGTTCTTC CASSFGLVIGFGLEQFF
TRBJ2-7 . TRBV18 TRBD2 TGTGCCAGCTCACCCCTAGCGGGGTTGACCGACTACGAGCAGTACTTC CASSPLAGLTDYEQYF
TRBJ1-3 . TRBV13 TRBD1 TGTGCCAGCAGCTCAATCCTGTCAGGGACAGCCGGAAACACCATATATTTT CASSSILSGTAGNTIYF
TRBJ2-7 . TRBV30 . TGTGCCTGGAGTGTACTCGAAGGGGGCTCCTACGAGCAGTACTTC CAWSVLEGGSYEQYF
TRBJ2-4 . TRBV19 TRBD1 TGTGCCAGTAGTGGGACCGGGACAGTAAACATTCAGTACTTC CASSGTGTVNIQYF
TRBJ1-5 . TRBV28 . TGTGCCAGCAGCACAGGGAACAATCAGCCCCAGCATTTT CASSTGNNQPQHF
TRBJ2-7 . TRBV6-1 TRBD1 TGTGCCAGCAGTGGGACAGGGGCACGCGAGCAGTACTTC CASSGTGAREQYF
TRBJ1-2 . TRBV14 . TGTGCCAGCAGCCAAGCTGACGGGGAGGATGGCTACACCTTC CASSQADGEDGYTF
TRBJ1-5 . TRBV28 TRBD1 TGTGCCAGTCAAACAGGGGTTCAGCCCCAGCATTTT CASQTGVQPQHF
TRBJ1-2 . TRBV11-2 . TGTGCCAGCAGCTTAGATAGCGGGGTTACTTATGGCTACACCTTC CASSLDSGVTYGYTF
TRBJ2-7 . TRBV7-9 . TGTGCCAGCAGCCCCGCCGAGCCCAATACGACATTCTACGAGCAGTACTTC CASSPAEPNTTFYEQYF
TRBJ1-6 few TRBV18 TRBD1 TGTGCCAGCTCTTCAGGGGGGTTTGATTCACCCCTCCACTTT CASSSGGFDSPLHF